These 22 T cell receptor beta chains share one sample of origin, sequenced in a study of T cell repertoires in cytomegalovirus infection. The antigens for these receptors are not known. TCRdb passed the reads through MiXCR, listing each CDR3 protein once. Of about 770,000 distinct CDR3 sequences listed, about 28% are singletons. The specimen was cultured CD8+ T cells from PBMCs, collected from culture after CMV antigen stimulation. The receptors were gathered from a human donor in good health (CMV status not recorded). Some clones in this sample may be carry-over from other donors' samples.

The CDR3 nucleotides read TGTGCCAGCAGCCAAGGACGGGGGGACGGAGAGACCCAGTACTTC. Translating gives CASSQGRGDGETQYF. The V and J genes are TRBV14 and TRBJ2-5; the match to TRBD2 covers 7 bases. The CDR3 runs to 15 residues. Germline CDR1 is SGHDN and CDR2 is FVKESK. V lost 1 base and J lost 4; bases outside the gene matches: 6.

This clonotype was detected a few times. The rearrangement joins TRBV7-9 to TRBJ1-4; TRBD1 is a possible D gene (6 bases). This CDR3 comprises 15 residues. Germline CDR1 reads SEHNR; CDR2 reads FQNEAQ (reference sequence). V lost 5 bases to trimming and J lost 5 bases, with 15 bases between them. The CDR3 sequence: CASSTSWTENEKLFF. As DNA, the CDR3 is TGTGCCAGCAGCACCTCCTGGACAGAGAATGAAAAACTGTTTTTT.

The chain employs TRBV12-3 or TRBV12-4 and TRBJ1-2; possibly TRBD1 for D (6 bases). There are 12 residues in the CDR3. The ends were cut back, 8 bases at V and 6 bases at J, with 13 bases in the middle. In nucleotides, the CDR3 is TGTGCCAGCGGCCCGGGGGGCGATGGCTACACCTTC. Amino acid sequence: CASGPGGDGYTF.

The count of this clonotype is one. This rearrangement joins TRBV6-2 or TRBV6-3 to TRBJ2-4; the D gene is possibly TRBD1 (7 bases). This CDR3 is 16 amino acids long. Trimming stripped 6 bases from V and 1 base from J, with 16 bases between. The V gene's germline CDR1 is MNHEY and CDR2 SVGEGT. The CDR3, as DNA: TGTGCCAGCAGCAACGACAGGGAGGCGGCCAAAAACATTCAGTACTTC. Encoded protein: CASSNDREAAKNIQYF.

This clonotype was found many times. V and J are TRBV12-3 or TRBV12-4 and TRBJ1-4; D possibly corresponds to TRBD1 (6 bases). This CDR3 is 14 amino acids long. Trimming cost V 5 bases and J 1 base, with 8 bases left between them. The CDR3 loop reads CASSPDRTNEKLFF. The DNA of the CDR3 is TGTGCCAGCAGTCCGGACAGAACTAATGAAAAACTGTTTTTT.

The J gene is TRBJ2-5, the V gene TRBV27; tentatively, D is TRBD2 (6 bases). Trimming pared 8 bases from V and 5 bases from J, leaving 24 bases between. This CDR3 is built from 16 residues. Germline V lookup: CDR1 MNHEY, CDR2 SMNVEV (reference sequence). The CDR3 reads CASVGGKLGGKETQYF. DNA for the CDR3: TGTGCCAGCGTTGGAGGGAAGCTGGGGGGAAAGGAGACCCAGTACTTC.

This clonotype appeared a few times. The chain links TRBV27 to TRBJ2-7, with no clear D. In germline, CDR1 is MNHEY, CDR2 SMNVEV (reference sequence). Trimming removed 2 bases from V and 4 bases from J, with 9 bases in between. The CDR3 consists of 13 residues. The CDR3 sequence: CASSLGPRYEQYF. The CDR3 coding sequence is TGTGCCAGCAGTTTAGGTCCCAGGTACGAGCAGTACTTC.

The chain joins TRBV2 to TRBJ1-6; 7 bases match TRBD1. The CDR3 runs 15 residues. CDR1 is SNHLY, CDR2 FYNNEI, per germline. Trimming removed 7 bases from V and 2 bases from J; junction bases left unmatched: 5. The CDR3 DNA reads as TGTGCCAGCATAGGAGGACAGGCCTATAATTCACCCCTCCACTTT. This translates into CASIGGQAYNSPLHF.

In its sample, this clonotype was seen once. The CDR3 here is CASSPNTANEQFF. The CDR3 DNA reads TGTGCCAGCAGCCCTAACACCGCCAATGAGCAGTTCTTC. V is TRBV12-3 or TRBV12-4 and J is TRBJ2-1; D is uncertain. V was trimmed by 6 bases and J by 6 bases, leaving 12 bases between them. The CDR3 is 13 amino acids.

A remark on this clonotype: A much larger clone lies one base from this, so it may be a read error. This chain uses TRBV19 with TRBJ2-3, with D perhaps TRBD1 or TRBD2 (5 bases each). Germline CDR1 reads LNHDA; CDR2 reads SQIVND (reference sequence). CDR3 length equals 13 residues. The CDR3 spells CVVRPGQPDTQYF. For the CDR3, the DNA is TGTGTCGTCCGGCCGGGGCAACCGGATACGCAGTATTTT. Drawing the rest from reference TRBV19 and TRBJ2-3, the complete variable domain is DGGITQSPKYLFRKEGQNVTLSCEQNLNHDAMYWYRQDPGQGLRLIYYSQIVNDFQKGDIAEGYSVSREKKESFPLTVTSAQKNPTAFYLCVVRPGQPDTQYFGPGTRLTVL.

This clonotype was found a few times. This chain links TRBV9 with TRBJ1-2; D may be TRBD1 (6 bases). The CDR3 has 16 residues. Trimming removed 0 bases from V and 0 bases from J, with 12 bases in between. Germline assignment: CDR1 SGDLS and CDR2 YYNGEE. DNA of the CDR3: TGTGCCAGCAGCGTAGCTGGGGGCCCTGCTAACTATGGCTACACCTTC. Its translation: CASSVAGGPANYGYTF.

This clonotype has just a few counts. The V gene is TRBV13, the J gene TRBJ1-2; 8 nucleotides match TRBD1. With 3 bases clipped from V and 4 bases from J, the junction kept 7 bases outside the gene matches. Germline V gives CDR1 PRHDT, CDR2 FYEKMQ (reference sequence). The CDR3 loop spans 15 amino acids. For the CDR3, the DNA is TGTGCCAGCAGCTTCATCTCGGACAGGGCCTATGGCTACACCTTC. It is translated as CASSFISDRAYGYTF.

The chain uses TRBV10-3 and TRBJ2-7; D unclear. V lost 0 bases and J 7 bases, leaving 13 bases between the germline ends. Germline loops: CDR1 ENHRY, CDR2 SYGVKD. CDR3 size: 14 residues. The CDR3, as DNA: TGTGCCATCAGTGAGTCGATCGGGCTTGTGGAGCAGTACTTC. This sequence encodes CAISESIGLVEQYF.

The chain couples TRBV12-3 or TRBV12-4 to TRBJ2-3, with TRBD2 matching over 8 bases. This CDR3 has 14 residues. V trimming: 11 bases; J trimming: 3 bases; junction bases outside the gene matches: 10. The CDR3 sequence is CASRLAGFTDTQYF. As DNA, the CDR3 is TGTGCCTCGAGGCTAGCGGGTTTTACAGATACGCAGTATTTT.

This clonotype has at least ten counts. The CDR3 DNA is TGTGCCAGCAATATCCCGGGGGGGTCGGTGAACACTGAAGCTTTCTTT. Protein: CASNIPGGSVNTEAFF. The chain couples TRBV6-2 or TRBV6-3 to TRBJ1-1; the D gene is possibly TRBD1 (5 bases). The length of the CDR3 is 16 residues. Deletions cut 7 bases from V and 0 bases from J, with 18 bases between. Germline V gene lookup returns CDR1 MNHEY and CDR2 SVGEGT.

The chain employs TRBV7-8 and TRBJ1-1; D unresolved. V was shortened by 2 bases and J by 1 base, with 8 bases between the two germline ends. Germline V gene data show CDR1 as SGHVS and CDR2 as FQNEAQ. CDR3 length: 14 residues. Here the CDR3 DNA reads TGTGCCAGCAGCTTATTTTACGGGAACACTGAAGCTTTCTTT. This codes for CASSLFYGNTEAFF.

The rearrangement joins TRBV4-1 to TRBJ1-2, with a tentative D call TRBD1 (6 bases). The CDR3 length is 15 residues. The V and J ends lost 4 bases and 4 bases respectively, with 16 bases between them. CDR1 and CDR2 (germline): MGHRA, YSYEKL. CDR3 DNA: TGCGCCAGCAGCCCTTCGGAGGGGGATCCCTATGGCTACACCTTC. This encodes CASSPSEGDPYGYTF.

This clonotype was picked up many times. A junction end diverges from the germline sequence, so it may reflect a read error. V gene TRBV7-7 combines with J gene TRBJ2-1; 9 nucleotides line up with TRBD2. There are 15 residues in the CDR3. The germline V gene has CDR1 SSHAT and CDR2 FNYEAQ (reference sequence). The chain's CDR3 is CASSLDSGGNNEQFF. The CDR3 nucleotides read TGTGCTAGCAGCTTAGATAGCGGGGGAAACAATGAGCAGTTCTTC.

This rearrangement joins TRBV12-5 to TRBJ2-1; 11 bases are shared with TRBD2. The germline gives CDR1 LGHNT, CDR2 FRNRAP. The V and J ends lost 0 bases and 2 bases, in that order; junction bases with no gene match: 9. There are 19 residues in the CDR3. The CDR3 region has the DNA TGTGCTAGTGGTTTGGTACTGTCTAGCGGGGGGCCTCCCTACAATGAGCAGTTCTTC. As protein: CASGLVLSSGGPPYNEQFF.

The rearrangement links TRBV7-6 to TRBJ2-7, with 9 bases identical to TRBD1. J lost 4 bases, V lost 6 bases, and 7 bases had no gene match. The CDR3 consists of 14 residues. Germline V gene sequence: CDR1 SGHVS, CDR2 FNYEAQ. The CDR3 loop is CASSPGQGKYEQYF. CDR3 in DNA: TGTGCCAGCAGTCCCGGACAGGGGAAATACGAGCAGTACTTC.

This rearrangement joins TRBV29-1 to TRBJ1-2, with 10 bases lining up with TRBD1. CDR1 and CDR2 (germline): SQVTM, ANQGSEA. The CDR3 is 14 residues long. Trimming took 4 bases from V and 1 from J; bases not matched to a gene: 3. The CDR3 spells CSVGTGGINYGYTF. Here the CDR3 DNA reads TGCAGCGTTGGGACAGGGGGAATTAACTATGGCTACACCTTC.

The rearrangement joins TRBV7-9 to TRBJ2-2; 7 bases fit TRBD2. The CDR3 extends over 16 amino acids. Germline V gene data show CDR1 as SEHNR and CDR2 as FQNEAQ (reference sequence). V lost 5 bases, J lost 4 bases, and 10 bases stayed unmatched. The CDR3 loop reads CASSLRDYGRTGELFF. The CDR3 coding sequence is TGTGCCAGCAGCCTCCGGGACTACGGACGCACCGGGGAGCTGTTTTTT.